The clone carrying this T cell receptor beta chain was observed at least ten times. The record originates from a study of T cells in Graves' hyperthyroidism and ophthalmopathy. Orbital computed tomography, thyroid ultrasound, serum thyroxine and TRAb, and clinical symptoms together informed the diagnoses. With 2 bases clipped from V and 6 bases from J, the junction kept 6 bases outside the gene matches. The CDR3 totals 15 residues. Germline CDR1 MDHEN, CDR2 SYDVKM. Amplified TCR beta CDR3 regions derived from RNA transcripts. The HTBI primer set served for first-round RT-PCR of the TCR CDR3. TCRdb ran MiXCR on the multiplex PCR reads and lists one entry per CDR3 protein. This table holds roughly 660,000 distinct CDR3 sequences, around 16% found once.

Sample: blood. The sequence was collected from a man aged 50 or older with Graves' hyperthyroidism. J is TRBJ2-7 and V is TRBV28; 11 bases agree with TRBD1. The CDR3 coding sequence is TGTGCCAGCAGTTTAGGGGGACAGGGGGGCGGCGAGCAGTACTTC. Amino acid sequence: CASSLGGQGGGEQYF.